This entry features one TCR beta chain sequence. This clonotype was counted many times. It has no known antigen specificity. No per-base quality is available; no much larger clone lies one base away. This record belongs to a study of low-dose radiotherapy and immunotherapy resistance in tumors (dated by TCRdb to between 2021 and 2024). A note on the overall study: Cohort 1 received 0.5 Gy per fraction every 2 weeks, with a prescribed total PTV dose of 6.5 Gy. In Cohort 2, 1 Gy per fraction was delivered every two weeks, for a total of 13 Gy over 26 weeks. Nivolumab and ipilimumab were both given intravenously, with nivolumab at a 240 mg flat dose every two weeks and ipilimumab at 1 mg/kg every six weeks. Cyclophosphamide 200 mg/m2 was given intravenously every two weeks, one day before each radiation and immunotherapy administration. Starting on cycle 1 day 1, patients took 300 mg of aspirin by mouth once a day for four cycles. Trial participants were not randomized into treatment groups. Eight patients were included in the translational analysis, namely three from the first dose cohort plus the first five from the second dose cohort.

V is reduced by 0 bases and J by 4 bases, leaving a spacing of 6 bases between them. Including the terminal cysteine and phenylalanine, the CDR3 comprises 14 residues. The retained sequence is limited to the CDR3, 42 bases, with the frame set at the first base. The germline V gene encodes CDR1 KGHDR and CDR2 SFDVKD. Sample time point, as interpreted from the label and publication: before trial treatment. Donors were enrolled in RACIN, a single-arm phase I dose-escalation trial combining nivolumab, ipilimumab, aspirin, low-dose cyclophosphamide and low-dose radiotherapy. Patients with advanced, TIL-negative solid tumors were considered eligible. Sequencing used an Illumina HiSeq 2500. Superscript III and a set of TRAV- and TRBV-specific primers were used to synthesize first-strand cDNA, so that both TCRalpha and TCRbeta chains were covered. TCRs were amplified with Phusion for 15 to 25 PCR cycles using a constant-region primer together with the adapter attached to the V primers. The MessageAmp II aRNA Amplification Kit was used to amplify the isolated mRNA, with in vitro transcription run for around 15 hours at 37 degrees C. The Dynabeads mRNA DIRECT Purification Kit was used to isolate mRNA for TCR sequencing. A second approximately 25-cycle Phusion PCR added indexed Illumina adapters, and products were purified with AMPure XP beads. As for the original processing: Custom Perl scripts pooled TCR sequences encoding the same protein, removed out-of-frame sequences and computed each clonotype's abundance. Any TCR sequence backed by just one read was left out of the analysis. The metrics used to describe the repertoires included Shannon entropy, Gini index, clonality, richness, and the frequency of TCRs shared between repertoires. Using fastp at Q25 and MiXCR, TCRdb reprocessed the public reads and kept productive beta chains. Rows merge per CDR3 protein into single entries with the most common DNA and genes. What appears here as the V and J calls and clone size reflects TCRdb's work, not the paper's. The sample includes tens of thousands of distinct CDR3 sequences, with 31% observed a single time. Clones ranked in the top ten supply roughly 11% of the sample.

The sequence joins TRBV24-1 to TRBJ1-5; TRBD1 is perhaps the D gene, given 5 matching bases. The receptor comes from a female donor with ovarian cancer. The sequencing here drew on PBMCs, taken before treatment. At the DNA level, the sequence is TGTGCCACCAGTGATTTGTGGGGGAATCAGCCCCAGCATTTT. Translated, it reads CATSDLWGNQPQHF.